These 10 T cell receptor beta chains came from one sample sequenced in a study of regulatory T cells in long-lasting Graves disease. Documented time point: newly diagnosed GD, antithyroid drugs for less than 3 months. From PBMCs, RNA was extracted and then used to make the TCR library. With iRepertoire HTBI primers and Arm-PCR of CDR3 regions, TCR beta libraries were built. Via MiXCR, TCRdb re-called the multiplex PCR reads, giving one row per CDR3 protein. The sample contains approximately 360,000 distinct CDR3 sequences, approximately 12% of which appear only once. This same sample was also taken into another study, of T cells in Graves' hyperthyroidism and ophthalmopathy.

The source material was peripheral blood mononuclear cells (PBMCs), sampled at new diagnosis, from a patient treated with antithyroid drugs. The receptors shown here come from a woman under 30 with Graves disease.

The chain recombines TRBV20-1 with TRBJ2-1; 10 nucleotides align to TRBD2. Germline V gene sequence: CDR1 DFQATT, CDR2 SNEGSKA (reference sequence). The CDR3 totals 14 residues. Losses at the gene ends were 5 bases for V and 4 bases for J; bases not matched to a gene: 5. The CDR3 sequence is CSAQTSGYYNEQFF. The CDR3 coding sequence is TGCAGTGCTCAGACTAGCGGGTATTACAATGAGCAGTTCTTC.

This clonotype was seen many times. This sequence joins TRBV11-2 and TRBJ2-5; either TRBD1 or TRBD2 may supply D (6 bases each). This CDR3 comprises 15 residues. Germline V gene data show CDR1 as SGHAT and CDR2 as FQNNGV. V was shortened by 5 bases and J by 5 bases, with 18 bases between the two germline ends. This chain's CDR3 is CASSEGGSTWETQYF. CDR3 nucleotides: TGTGCCAGCAGCGAGGGGGGTAGTACTTGGGAGACCCAGTACTTC.

The J gene is TRBJ2-1, the V gene TRBV12-3 or TRBV12-4; D possibly corresponds to TRBD2 (11 bases). The last part of the DNA fits TRBJ2-5 better; the J call may be wrong. The CDR3 runs to 23 residues. CDR3 sequence: CASSSIGQGVRLAGGRSEETQYF. The CDR3 coding sequence is TGTGCCAGCAGTTCCATCGGACAGGGGGTACGTCTAGCGGGGGGTCGGAGTGAAGAGACCCAGTACTTC.

There are many counts of this clonotype. The chain is built from TRBV20-1 and TRBJ1-1, with unresolved D. CDR1 and CDR2 (germline): DFQATT, SNEGSKA (reference sequence). CDR3 length equals 11 residues. Trimming cost V 3 bases and J 3 bases, with 5 bases left between them. CDR3 loop: CSASRDTEAFF. CDR3 nucleotides: TGCAGTGCTAGTCGCGACACTGAAGCTTTCTTT.

In this sample, this clonotype turned up many times. The chain couples TRBV7-2 to TRBJ1-1, with TRBD1 matching 7 bases. Germline assignment: CDR1 SGHTA and CDR2 FQGNSA. V shed 5 bases and J 10 bases; nucleotides not matched to a gene: 7. The CDR3 has 12 residues. The CDR3 coding sequence is TGTGCCAGCAGCCTCCTAGGGGGCTTAGCTTTCTTT. Translation: CASSLLGGLAFF.

This clonotype appeared a few times. V gene TRBV19 combines with J gene TRBJ1-1, with D unresolved. CDR3 length: 14 amino acids. Trimming removed 1 base at V and 5 bases at J, with 11 bases between. Germline V gives CDR1 LNHDA, CDR2 SQIVND (reference sequence). CDR3 DNA sequence: TGTGCCAGTAGTATAGGGTTGGGGTTGACTGAAGCTTTCTTT. Translating it yields CASSIGLGLTEAFF.

V usage is TRBV19 and J usage is TRBJ2-7, with 7 bases lining up with TRBD1. After removal of 6 bases from V and 2 bases from J, the junction contained 7 bases not matched to a gene. The CDR3 sequence is 14 residues long. Germline CDR1 and CDR2: LNHDA and SQIVND (reference sequence). In DNA, the CDR3 is TGTGCCAGTAGGTTAACCGGGACAGCCTACGAGCAGTACGTC. Protein product: CASRLTGTAYEQYV.

The chain couples TRBV4-2 to TRBJ2-7, with D possibly being TRBD1 (5 bases). The CDR3 runs to 15 residues. Germline CDR1 LGHNA, CDR2 YNFKEQ. Trimming left V 5 bases short and J 11 bases short, with 25 bases between. CDR3 sequence: CASSGKVPFKGREYF. The CDR3 DNA reads TGTGCCAGCAGCGGCAAGGTCCCCTTTAAGGGCAGGGAGTACTTC.

The J gene is TRBJ2-1, the V gene TRBV4-1; D tentatively fits TRBD1 or TRBD2 (5 bases each). V shed 5 bases and J shed 15 bases, with 20 bases lying between them. This CDR3 has 13 residues. Germline values: CDR1 MGHRA, CDR2 YSYEKL. The CDR3 region is CASSGLTRGAPFF. The CDR3 DNA sequence: TGCGCCAGCAGCGGACTGACCCGAGGGGCGCCGTTCTTC.

The table lists this clonotype with a few counts. The chain combines TRBV7-6 with TRBJ2-1; 8 positions match TRBD2. V gave up 1 base and J gave up 5 bases; unmatched junction bases: 7. The CDR3 length is 16 residues. Germline CDR1 SGHVS, CDR2 FNYEAQ. CDR3 in DNA: TGTGCCAGCAGCTTAGATACGGGAGGGCTACACAATGAGCAGTTCTTC. As protein: CASSLDTGGLHNEQFF.